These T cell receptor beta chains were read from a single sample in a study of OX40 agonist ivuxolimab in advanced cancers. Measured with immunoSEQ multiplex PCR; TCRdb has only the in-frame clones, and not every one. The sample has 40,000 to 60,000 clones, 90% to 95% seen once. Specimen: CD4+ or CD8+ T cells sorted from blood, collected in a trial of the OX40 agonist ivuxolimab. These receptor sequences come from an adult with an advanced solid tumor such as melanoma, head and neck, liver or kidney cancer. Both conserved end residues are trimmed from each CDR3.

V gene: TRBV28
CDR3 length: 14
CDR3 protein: ASSGSLAGPKYIQY

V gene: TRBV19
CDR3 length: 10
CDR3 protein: ASRQGWTEAF

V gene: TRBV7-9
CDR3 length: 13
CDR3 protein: ASSSSTRSGNTIY

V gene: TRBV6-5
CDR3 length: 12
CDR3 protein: ASSTQPMNTEAF

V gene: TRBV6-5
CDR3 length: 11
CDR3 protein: ASSYVQGAEAF

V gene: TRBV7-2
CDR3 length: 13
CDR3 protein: ASSFPILGTDTQY

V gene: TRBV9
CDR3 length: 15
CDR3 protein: ASSVGGGLAGSYEQY

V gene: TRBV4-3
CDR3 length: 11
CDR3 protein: ASSQAESSEAF

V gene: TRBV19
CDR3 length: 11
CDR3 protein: ASSIGGSYEQY

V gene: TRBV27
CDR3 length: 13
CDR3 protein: ASSLTSGDYNEQF

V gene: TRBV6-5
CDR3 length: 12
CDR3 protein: ASSYTGGEETQY

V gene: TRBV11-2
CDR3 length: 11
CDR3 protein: ASSQDMNTEAF

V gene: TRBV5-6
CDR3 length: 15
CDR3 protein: ASSFYLGSSSYNEQF

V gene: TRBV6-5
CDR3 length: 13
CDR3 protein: ASNYREGPYNEQF

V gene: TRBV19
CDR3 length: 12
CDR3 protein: ASSIESGYEKLF

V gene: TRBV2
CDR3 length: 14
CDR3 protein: ASGAGLAGPQETQY

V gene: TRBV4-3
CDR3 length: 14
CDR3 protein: ASSQAQGAVANVLT

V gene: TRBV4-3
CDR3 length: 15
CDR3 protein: ASSHEPGTSGNNEQF

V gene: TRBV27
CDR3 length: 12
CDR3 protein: ASSYNQGSYEQY

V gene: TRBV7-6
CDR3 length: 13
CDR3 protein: ASSLAGVHSYEQY

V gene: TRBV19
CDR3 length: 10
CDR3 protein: ASSIVSHEQY

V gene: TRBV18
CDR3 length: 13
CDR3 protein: ASSPLVKREYEQF

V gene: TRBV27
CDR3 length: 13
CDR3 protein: ASSLFVGRPTEAF

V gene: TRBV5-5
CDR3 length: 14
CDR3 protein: ASSYGQDWTYNEQF

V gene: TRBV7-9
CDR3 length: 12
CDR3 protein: ASSPNRDRTEAF

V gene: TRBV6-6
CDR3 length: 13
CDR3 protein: ASSRRQGLDQPQH

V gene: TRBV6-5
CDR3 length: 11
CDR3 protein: ASFAGAYNEQF

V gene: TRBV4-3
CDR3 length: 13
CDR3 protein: ASSQGGTSGNTIY

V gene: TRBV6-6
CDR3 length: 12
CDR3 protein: ASSYVVAEETQY

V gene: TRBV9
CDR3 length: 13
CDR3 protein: ASSPGGAGAYEQY

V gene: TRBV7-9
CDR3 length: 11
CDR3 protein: ASSFGIYNEQF

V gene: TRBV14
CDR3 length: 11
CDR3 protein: ASSQVQGYEQY

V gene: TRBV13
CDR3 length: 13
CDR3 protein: ASSSDLSSTDTQY

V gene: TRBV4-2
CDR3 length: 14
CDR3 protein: ASSPETGTNYNEQF

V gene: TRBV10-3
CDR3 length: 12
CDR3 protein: AIRPDTSYNEQF

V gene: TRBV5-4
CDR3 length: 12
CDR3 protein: ASSLENSGNTIY